The sequence of this T cell receptor beta chain was determined in a study of cytomegalovirus exposure and HLA in healthy donors. There are 15 residues in the CDR3. Trimming removed 6 bases at V and 7 bases at J, with 16 bases between. Germline V CDR1 and CDR2: MRHNA, SNTAGT. A multiplex PCR was run with 60 Vbeta primers and 13 Jbeta primers. Produced via immunoSEQ multiplex PCR; TCRdb's table is partial and in-frame only. Seen here are around 100,000 clones, 78% observed once, and the top ten hold approximately 4.6%. The chain links TRBV6-4 to TRBJ1-6; possibly TRBD1 for D (5 bases). This receptor was identified in a woman aged 40 to 55 in good health and CMV-seropositive. Sequences were obtained from PBMCs. CDR3 nucleotides: TGTGCCAGCAGGCTCACAGGCGTCAGGAATTCACCCCTCCACTTT. Translating it yields CASRLTGVRNSPLHF.